The 17 T cell receptor beta chains given below trace back to one sample, sequenced in a study of shared clonotypes between healthy human individuals. The data were produced by immunoSEQ multiplex PCR, yet TCRdb's version contains in-frame clones alone and is incomplete. The sample records roughly 2,300,000 clones, about 90% being singletons. The sample taken for sequencing was naive CD4+ T cells from PBMCs. Subset noted: CD45RA+ positively selected. The receptors were sampled from a man aged 18 to 29 in good health. Some clones in this sample may be carry-over from other donors' samples.

This clone was recorded once. The chain joins TRBV27 to TRBJ2-7, with D possibly being TRBD2 (6 bases). V shed 6 bases and J shed 0 bases, with 15 bases lying between them. This CDR3 is 15 amino acids long. The germline CDR1 and CDR2 sequences are MNHEY and SMNVEV (reference sequence). Here the CDR3 DNA reads TGTGCCAGCAGGTCATTAGCGGTAAGCTCCTACGAGCAGTACTTC. It translates to CASRSLAVSSYEQYF.

This chain connects TRBV28 to TRBJ1-1, with D unclear. The CDR3 is made up of 15 amino acids. The germline V and J ends were trimmed by 1 base and 0 bases, with 9 bases remaining between them. Germline V CDR1 and CDR2: MDHEN, SYDVKM. The chain's CDR3 is CASSLLAEMNTEAFF. The CDR3 nucleotides read TGTGCCAGCAGTTTATTGGCGGAAATGAACACTGAAGCTTTCTTT.

V gene TRBV5-1 combines with J gene TRBJ2-7, with TRBD2 matching over 11 bases. This CDR3 is 15 amino acids long. Germline V CDR1 and CDR2: SGHRS, YFSETQ. V trimming: 4 bases; J trimming: 1 base; junction bases outside the gene matches: 4. CDR3 loop: CASSPGLAVSYEQYF. The CDR3 DNA reads TGCGCCAGCAGCCCGGGACTAGCGGTTTCCTACGAGCAGTACTTC.

The chain joins TRBV11-2 to TRBJ2-7; 7 bases match TRBD1. The V segment lost 6 bases and the J segment 2 bases; nucleotides outside the gene matches: 22. The germline V gene encodes CDR1 SGHAT and CDR2 FQNNGV. This CDR3 is 19 amino acids long. The CDR3 reads CASRSQKGATGWIPYEQYF. CDR3 coding DNA: TGTGCCAGCAGATCCCAAAAGGGGGCTACAGGTTGGATCCCCTACGAGCAGTACTTC.

This rearrangement joins TRBV6-1 to TRBJ2-2; D is undetermined. From germline, CDR1 is MNHNS and CDR2 SASEGT. Trimming shortened V by 4 bases and J by 0 bases, and 12 bases separated the two germline ends. CDR3 size: 16 residues. The CDR3 sequence is CASSGGPNSNTGELFF. The CDR3 DNA reads TGTGCCAGCAGTGGAGGACCAAACTCGAACACCGGGGAGCTGTTTTTT.

CDR3 in amino acids: CASSLPGASGYEQYF. The CDR3 nucleotides are TGTGCCAGCAGTTTACCGGGAGCTTCAGGCTACGAGCAGTACTTC. This chain links TRBV28 with TRBJ2-7, with a weak D call TRBD2 (6 bases). This CDR3 comprises 15 residues. Trimming left V 2 bases short and J 3 bases short, with 14 bases between. CDR1 and CDR2 from the germline V gene are MDHEN and SYDVKM.

The chain has TRBV4-2 and TRBJ2-7; TRBD2 aligns across 10 bases. CDR3 size: 18 residues. The germline gives CDR1 LGHNA, CDR2 YNFKEQ. J gave up 2 bases and V 0 bases, and 10 bases lay outside the gene matches. CDR3 sequence reads: CASSQDPFSGRLTYEQYF. The CDR3 coding sequence is TGTGCCAGCAGCCAAGACCCGTTTAGCGGGAGGCTTACCTACGAGCAGTACTTC.

This chain connects TRBV6-5 to TRBJ2-5; D gene ambiguous. Trimming stripped 0 bases from V and 0 bases from J, with 5 bases between. Looked up from germline, CDR1 is MNHEY and CDR2 is SVGAGI. The CDR3 totals 14 residues. The CDR3 sequence is CASSYSGYQETQYF. The CDR3 bases are TGTGCCAGCAGTTACTCGGGGTACCAAGAGACCCAGTACTTC.

The V and J genes are TRBV6-1 and TRBJ2-1; unclear D gene. The germline V and J ends were trimmed by 0 bases and 4 bases, with 16 bases remaining between them. CDR3 length: 17 residues. Germline CDR1 reads MNHNS; CDR2 reads SASEGT. Written as DNA, the CDR3 is TGTGCCAGCAGTGAAGCTTCCCTGAGGTACAATTACAATGAGCAGTTCTTC. This encodes CASSEASLRYNYNEQFF.

To note about this clone: Other DNA sequences in the sample encode the same CDR3. The V gene is TRBV7-8, the J gene TRBJ1-4; the D is unclear. The CDR3 has 14 amino acids. V was clipped by 0 bases and J by 2 bases, with 4 bases between them. Germline values: CDR1 SGHVS, CDR2 FQNEAQ. CDR3 in DNA: TGTGCCAGCAGCTTAGCGAGGACTAATGAAAAACTGTTTTTT. Translated: CASSLARTNEKLFF.

This chain links TRBV9 with TRBJ1-3; a weak D match, TRBD1 (5 bases). The V and J ends lost 4 bases and 3 bases respectively, with 14 bases between them. The CDR3 has 15 residues. CDR1 is SGDLS and CDR2 is YYNGEE in the germline V gene. In DNA, the CDR3 is TGTGCCAGCAGCTCAGAGGGCAGGGATGGAAACACCATATATTTT. Protein product: CASSSEGRDGNTIYF.

This clone was seen only once. This chain connects TRBV25-1 to TRBJ2-1; TRBD2 agrees at 9 bases. Germline lookup yields CDR1 MGHDK and CDR2 SYGVNS. The CDR3 is 14 residues long. V gave up 2 bases and J gave up 9 bases; unmatched junction bases: 5. CDR3 DNA: TGTGCCAGCAGTGAACCGGGACTAGCTGGTGAGCAGTTCTTC. Protein sequence: CASSEPGLAGEQFF. Full variable domain (rest looked up from reference TRBV25-1 and TRBJ2-1): EADIYQTPRYLVIGTGKKITLECSQTMGHDKMYWYQQDPGMELHLIHYSYGVNSTEKGDLSSESTVSRIRTEHFPLTLESARPSHTSQYLCASSEPGLAGEQFFGPGTRLTVL.

The chain carries TRBV7-3 and TRBJ2-3, with D perhaps assigned TRBD1 or TRBD2 (5 bases each). CDR1 and CDR2 from the germline V gene are SGHTA and FQGTGA. The CDR3 sequence is 16 residues long. V lost 5 bases and J lost 2, with 17 bases in between. As DNA, the CDR3 is TGTGCCAGCAGCCCCCTCGGATCGGGACCCACAGATACGCAGTATTTT. This translates into CASSPLGSGPTDTQYF.

In this sample, this clone turned up a few times. The chain has TRBV10-3 and TRBJ1-4; D is possibly TRBD1 (5 bases). Trimming pared 3 bases from V and 7 bases from J, leaving 12 bases between. The CDR3 is 14 residues long. CDR1 and CDR2 (germline): ENHRY, SYGVKD. CDR3 DNA sequence: TGTGCCATCAGTGAAAGAGACAGTACTGAAAAACTGTTTTTT. Amino acids: CAISERDSTEKLFF.

This clone was seen just once. This chain uses TRBV9 with TRBJ1-3, with D unclear. Deletions cut 4 bases from V and 2 bases from J, with 7 bases between. The CDR3 spans 13 residues. CDR1 is SGDLS and CDR2 is YYNGEE in the germline V gene. For the CDR3, the DNA is TGTGCCAGCAGCATCAGGACTGGAAACACCATATATTTT. Translating gives CASSIRTGNTIYF.

A remark on this clone: The same CDR3 also results from other DNA sequences found in this sample. CDR3 DNA: TGCGCCAGCAGCTCAAAAGAGACCCAGTACTTC. Its protein is CASSSKETQYF. The V gene is TRBV5-1, the J gene TRBJ2-5, with unresolved D. The V gene lost 3 bases and the J gene lost 3 bases, with 3 bases spanning the gap. This CDR3 comprises 11 residues. Looked up from germline, CDR1 is SGHRS and CDR2 is YFSETQ.

V and J are TRBV18 and TRBJ1-4; 9 bases fit TRBD1. The CDR3 totals 15 residues. Germline values: CDR1 KGHSH, CDR2 LQKENI. Losses at the gene ends were 3 bases for V and 7 bases for J; bases not matched to a gene: 6. CDR3 DNA sequence: TGTGCCAGCTCACCTTTTGGACAGGGGAGTGAAAAACTGTTTTTT. Its protein product is CASSPFGQGSEKLFF.